This entry is about one TCR beta chain. The data are from a study of patients and donors after allogeneic stem cell transplantation. Using its own MiXCR run on the RT-PCR reads, TCRdb lists one record per CDR3 protein. Among roughly 940,000 distinct CDR3 sequences listed, about a sixth were seen once. This sequence originates from a human donor who was either an allogeneic HSCT recipient or a stem cell or donor lymphocyte infusion donor (not recorded which). It is not recorded whose cells these are; they may come from a transplant donor. The specimen was blood, either unsorted or a sorted T cell fraction (not recorded which).

CDR3 protein: CASRHDLAGENTGELFF. The CDR3 DNA reads as TGTGCCAGCAGGCACGACCTAGCGGGGGAGAACACCGGGGAGCTGTTTTTT. The chain carries TRBV6-1 and TRBJ2-2; 10 positions agree with TRBD2. The CDR3 sequence is 17 residues long. CDR1 is MNHNS and CDR2 is SASEGT in the germline V gene. J lost 1 base, V lost 6 bases, and 8 bases had no gene match.